The 22 T cell receptor beta chains listed next were all sequenced from one sample in a study of beta chain features in type 1 diabetes. Regarding the study as a whole: All four CD4+ subsets of Type 1 diabetes patients contained TCRB CDR3s that were moderately but significantly shorter.

Expressed TCRB transcripts were sequenced after all isolated RNA was converted to cDNA. TCRdb's copy holds only in-frame clones and misses some; the assay was immunoSEQ multiplex PCR. Counted here are hundreds of thousands of clones, around 9.3% occurring once; the ten biggest clones make up approximately 1%. These TCRs are of unknown antigen specificity. Sample: central memory CD4+ T cells from blood. All receptors come from a man between 25 and 39 years old with type 1 diabetes.

This clone appeared a few times. The chain links TRBV6-5 to TRBJ2-2; D unresolved. Germline lookup yields CDR1 MNHEY and CDR2 SVGAGI. This CDR3 is 15 amino acids long. The V and J ends lost 6 bases and 6 bases respectively, with 17 bases between them. CDR3 in DNA: TGTGCCAGCAGCCGTACCTCGTCCTCTGCCGGGGAGCTGTTTTTT. Translating it yields CASSRTSSSAGELFF.

This chain joins TRBV7-9 and TRBJ2-5, with D perhaps TRBD1 or TRBD2 (5 bases each). CDR1 is SEHNR and CDR2 is FQNEAQ in the germline V gene (reference sequence). The CDR3 extends over 11 amino acids. The CDR3 protein is CGGRRGETQYF. The CDR3 coding sequence is TGTGGAGGGCGAAGGGGAGAGACCCAGTACTTC.

The chain carries TRBV6-6 and TRBJ2-5, with a weak D call TRBD1 (7 bases). CDR1 is MNHNY and CDR2 is SVGAGI in the germline V gene (reference sequence). There are 13 residues in the CDR3. Trimming stripped 8 bases from V and 9 bases from J, with 19 bases between. The CDR3 sequence is CASAGGGWGSQYF. In DNA form, the CDR3 reads TGTGCCAGCGCCGGAGGGGGCTGGGGGTCCCAGTACTTC.

Remarks on this clone: Distinct nucleotide sequences in the sample also encode this CDR3. The CDR3 DNA is TGTGCCAGCAGCAAACTGTCCTACGAGCAGTACTTC. This gives the protein CASSKLSYEQYF. V and J are TRBV21-1 and TRBJ2-7; TRBD2 was called by the table and not checked on the DNA. TRBV21-1 is annotated as a pseudogene. The CDR3 runs to 12 residues.

The J gene is TRBJ2-7, the V gene TRBV5-6; D gene uncertain. There are 13 residues in the CDR3. V was pared by 2 bases and J by 1 base, with 7 bases between. Germline loops: CDR1 SGHDT, CDR2 YYEEEE. The CDR3 here is CASSLGRSYEQYF. The CDR3 DNA reads TGTGCCAGCAGCTTAGGCAGGTCCTACGAGCAGTACTTC. Supplemented by reference TRBV5-6 and TRBJ2-7, the full variable domain reads DAGVTQSPTHLIKTRGQQVTLRCSPKSGHDTVSWYQQALGQGPQFIFQYYEEEERQRGNFPDRFSGHQFPNYSSELNVNALLLGDSALYLCASSLGRSYEQYFGPGTRLTVT.

The chain recombines TRBV11-2 with TRBJ2-5; 16 bases align to TRBD2. V shed 5 bases, J shed 5 bases, and the junction held 5 bases outside the gene matches. From germline, CDR1 is SGHAT and CDR2 FQNNGV. There are 16 residues in the CDR3. The CDR3 is CASSHGTSGGAETQYF. CDR3 DNA sequence: TGTGCCAGCAGCCACGGGACTAGCGGGGGGGCCGAGACCCAGTACTTC. Supplemented by reference TRBV11-2 and TRBJ2-5, the full variable domain reads EAGVAQSPRYKIIEKRQSVAFWCNPISGHATLYWYQQILGQGPKLLIQFQNNGVVDDSQLPKDRFSAERLKGVDSTLKIQPAKLEDSAVYLCASSHGTSGGAETQYFGPGTRLLVL.

The chain has TRBV2 and TRBJ2-7; possibly TRBD1 or TRBD2 for D (5 bases each). Germline values: CDR1 SNHLY, CDR2 FYNNEI. The ends were cut back, 8 bases at V and 3 bases at J, with 17 bases in the middle. The CDR3 has 14 amino acids. CDR3 amino acids: CASVRDVMGYEQYF. The CDR3 region has the DNA TGTGCCAGCGTCCGGGACGTGATGGGCTACGAGCAGTACTTC.

The CDR3 DNA is TGCGCCAGCAGCTTGAACCAGCCTGAAGCTTTCTTT. It translates to CASSLNQPEAFF. The chain employs TRBV5-1 and TRBJ1-1; D gene uncertain. The germline V gene encodes CDR1 SGHRS and CDR2 YFSETQ. The CDR3 has 12 residues. The V end lost 1 base, the J end lost 6 bases, and 7 bases lay between the germline ends.

The chain uses TRBV7-9 and TRBJ1-1; D may be TRBD1 (6 bases). CDR1 SEHNR and CDR2 FQNEAQ come from the germline V gene (reference sequence). V was pared by 7 bases and J by 1 base, with 10 bases between. This CDR3 spans 13 amino acids. Written as DNA, the CDR3 is TGTGCCAGCATCGGACAGTCGAACACTGAAGCTTTCTTT. Translating it yields CASIGQSNTEAFF.

This clone has only a few counts. The chain joins TRBV4-3 to TRBJ2-1; a possible D gene is TRBD1 (5 bases). V was trimmed by 0 bases and J by 15 bases, leaving 12 bases between them. CDR3 length: 12 amino acids. Germline loops: CDR1 LGHNA, CDR2 YSLEER. CDR3 residues: CASSQEGPPRFF. The CDR3 coding sequence is TGCGCCAGCAGCCAAGAGGGGCCCCCGCGGTTCTTC.

This clone has a count of ten or more. The J gene is TRBJ1-5, the V gene TRBV4-3, with D uncertain. Germline V gene sequence: CDR1 LGHNA, CDR2 YSLEER. The CDR3 is made up of 15 amino acids. Trimming left V 4 bases short and J 7 bases short, with 17 bases between. The CDR3 loop reads CASSLGVGLGQPQHF. CDR3 nucleotide sequence: TGCGCCAGCAGCCTAGGTGTCGGGCTAGGACAGCCCCAGCATTTT.

This rearrangement joins TRBV13 to TRBJ2-1; weak D call: TRBD1 (6 bases). Per germline, CDR1 PRHDT and CDR2 FYEKMQ (reference sequence). The CDR3 runs to 14 residues. Trimming took off 3 bases at V and 6 bases at J, with 12 bases between the two ends. CDR3 loop: CASSFDVGANEQFF. The CDR3 nucleotides read TGTGCCAGCAGCTTCGACGTGGGGGCCAATGAGCAGTTCTTC.

In this sample, this clone turned up many times. This rearrangement joins TRBV14 to TRBJ2-6; D is ambiguous. The CDR3 spans 14 residues. V was trimmed by 5 bases and J by 2 bases, leaving 7 bases between them. Germline CDR1 and CDR2: SGHDN and FVKESK. As DNA, the CDR3 is TGTGCCAGCAGCAGTCAAACTGGGGCCAACGTCCTGACTTTC. Amino acids: CASSSQTGANVLTF. Full variable domain (missing parts from reference TRBV14 and TRBJ2-6): EAGVTQFPSHSVIEKGQTVTLRCDPISGHDNLYWYRRVMGKEIKFLLHFVKESKQDESGMPNNRFLAERTGGTYSTLKVQPAELEDSGVYFCASSSQTGANVLTFGAGSRLTVL.

The chain combines TRBV7-7 with TRBJ2-3; perhaps TRBD2 as D (5 bases). The germline V gene encodes CDR1 SSHAT and CDR2 FNYEAQ (reference sequence). V was clipped by 3 bases and J by 1 base, with 11 bases between them. The CDR3 totals 15 residues. This chain's CDR3 is CASSLGREGTDTQYF. CDR3 DNA: TGTGCCAGCAGCTTGGGGAGAGAGGGCACAGATACGCAGTATTTT.

This clone has a handful of counts. The V gene is TRBV29-1, the J gene TRBJ1-4; 7 bases agree with TRBD1. The CDR3 contains 12 residues. The germline CDR1 and CDR2 sequences are SQVTM and ANQGSEA. Unmatched junction bases numbered 1, after V lost 3 bases and J lost 6 bases. Here the CDR3 reads CSVDGTDEKLFF. The CDR3, as DNA: TGCAGCGTTGACGGGACAGATGAAAAACTGTTTTTT.

J is TRBJ2-3 and V is TRBV4-1; 11 nucleotides align to TRBD1. This CDR3 is 19 amino acids long. J lost 3 bases, V lost 0 bases, and 11 bases had no gene match. Germline V gene data show CDR1 as MGHRA and CDR2 as YSYEKL. The chain's CDR3 is CASSQEGGQGARRTDTQYF. CDR3 sequence (DNA): TGCGCCAGCAGCCAAGAGGGAGGACAGGGGGCGCGACGGACAGATACGCAGTATTTT.

The chain couples TRBV6-1 to TRBJ1-1, with D unresolved. From germline, CDR1 is MNHNS and CDR2 SASEGT. This CDR3 is 13 amino acids long. The germline V and J ends were trimmed by 7 bases and 0 bases, with 9 bases remaining between them. Here the CDR3 reads CASTEGLNTEAFF. As DNA, the CDR3 is TGTGCCAGCACAGAAGGGTTGAACACTGAAGCTTTCTTT.

The chain links TRBV11-2 to TRBJ2-6; no clear D. Trimming shortened V by 5 bases and J by 0 bases, and 11 bases separated the two germline ends. This CDR3 contains 16 residues. CDR1 is SGHAT, CDR2 FQNNGV, per germline. The CDR3 bases are TGTGCCAGCAGCCCGTTACTGACCTCTGGGGCCAACGTCCTGACTTTC. Encoded protein: CASSPLLTSGANVLTF.

A few counts support this clone. This sample also contains other DNA sequences that code for the same CDR3. This rearrangement joins TRBV5-1 to TRBJ1-1; the D gene is possibly TRBD1 (6 bases). The germline V gene encodes CDR1 SGHRS and CDR2 YFSETQ. The V and J ends lost 0 bases and 2 bases respectively, with 8 bases between them. This CDR3 spans 14 amino acids. The CDR3 loop reads CASSLETGNTEAFF. The CDR3, as DNA: TGCGCCAGCAGCTTGGAGACAGGAAACACTGAAGCTTTCTTT.

The genes are TRBV30 and TRBJ2-1, with D maybe TRBD1 (6 bases). The V and J ends lost 8 bases and 8 bases respectively, with 16 bases between them. The CDR3 covers 12 residues. CDR1 GTSNPN and CDR2 SVGIG come from the germline V gene (reference sequence). CDR3: CARGSHGDEQFF. The CDR3 coding sequence is TGTGCCAGGGGGTCGCATGGCGATGAGCAGTTCTTC.

This clone has a handful of counts. This sequence joins TRBV5-6 and TRBJ2-3, with TRBD2 matching 7 bases. The V gene's germline CDR1 is SGHDT and CDR2 YYEEEE. Trimming removed 3 bases from V and 4 bases from J; junction bases left unmatched: 5. The CDR3 spans 14 residues. CDR3 region: CASSSLAGADTQYF. CDR3 DNA: TGTGCCAGCAGCTCCTTGGCGGGGGCAGATACGCAGTATTTT.

This clone turned up a few times. This chain joins TRBV27 and TRBJ2-1, with 9 bases that match TRBD2. The V gene's germline CDR1 is MNHEY and CDR2 SMNVEV (reference sequence). V was clipped by 6 bases and J by 7 bases; unmatched bases: 13. This CDR3 region has 16 residues. The chain's CDR3 is CASSPRQAGGRNEQFF. The DNA of the CDR3 is TGTGCCAGCAGCCCTCGCCAGGCGGGGGGGCGTAATGAGCAGTTCTTC.